Following are 28 T cell receptor beta chains from one sample sequenced in a study of blood T cell repertoires in COVID-19. Profiling relied on immunoSEQ multiplex PCR, and the TCRdb table lists in-frame clones only, not all of them. The sample contains approximately 300,000 clones, 90% to 95% of which appear only once. The sequenced sample was PBMCs or T cells enriched from blood (not recorded which). Receptors were obtained from a woman aged 25 to 39 who had been exposed to COVID-19.

The chain employs TRBV10-3 and TRBJ2-2; 10 bases align to TRBD2. Germline V lookup: CDR1 ENHRY, CDR2 SYGVKD. Germline trimming cut 7 bases from V and 3 bases from J; bases unmatched to any gene: 8. The length of the CDR3 is 16 residues. In DNA, the CDR3 is TGTGCCATCACAGGAGTAGCGGGGGGTGACACCGGGGAGCTGTTTTTT. Protein sequence: CAITGVAGGDTGELFF.

This chain joins TRBV7-3 and TRBJ1-5; D gene ambiguous. The CDR3 extends over 16 amino acids. The germline V and J ends were trimmed by 1 base and 5 bases, with 15 bases remaining between them. The germline gives CDR1 SGHTA, CDR2 FQGTGA. The CDR3 DNA sequence: TGTGCCAGCAGCTTAAGGGATAATCGGGGTTATCAGCCCCAGCATTTT. Residues: CASSLRDNRGYQPQHF.

This clone was recorded a few times. The chain recombines TRBV5-6 with TRBJ2-7; the match to TRBD2 covers 14 bases. Germline trimming cut 2 bases from V and 1 base from J; bases unmatched to any gene: 5. CDR3 length equals 17 residues. The germline CDR1 and CDR2 sequences are SGHDT and YYEEEE. The CDR3 spells CASSFTTSGGASYEQYF. The CDR3 DNA is TGTGCCAGCAGCTTTACGACTAGCGGGGGGGCATCCTACGAGCAGTACTTC.

This chain joins TRBV5-8 and TRBJ1-2; D may be TRBD1 (6 bases). The V gene lost 7 bases and the J gene lost 5 bases, with 15 bases spanning the gap. The CDR3 sequence is 13 residues long. The germline CDR1 and CDR2 sequences are SGHTS and YDEGEE. The CDR3 spells CASRGGGVYGYTF. In DNA, the CDR3 is TGTGCCAGCCGTGGAGGGGGGGTTTATGGCTACACCTTC.

The chain joins TRBV20-1 to TRBJ2-2; 8 bases fit TRBD2. After removal of 6 bases from V and 4 bases from J, the junction contained 10 bases not matched to a gene. The germline CDR1 and CDR2 sequences are DFQATT and SNEGSKA (reference sequence). The CDR3 loop spans 15 amino acids. In DNA, the CDR3 is TGCAGTGCCAGTAGCGGGGTCAGGAGCACCGGGGAGCTGTTTTTT. This encodes CSASSGVRSTGELFF.

With regard to this clone: Germline is not matched at one junction end, which may reflect a read error. This rearrangement joins TRBV19 to TRBJ1-5; 7 bases agree with TRBD1. CDR3 length equals 11 residues. Germline CDR1 is LNHDA and CDR2 is SQIVND (reference sequence). CDR3 DNA: TGCCCGACAGGGACAAATCAGCCCCAGCATTTT. It is translated as CPTGTNQPQHF.

In this sample, this clone turned up once. The chain joins TRBV19 to TRBJ1-5, with 8 nucleotides matching TRBD1. CDR3 length: 16 residues. Looked up from germline, CDR1 is LNHDA and CDR2 is SQIVND (reference sequence). V lost 1 base and J lost 3; bases outside the gene matches: 5. CDR3 region: CASSIVPQGVNQPQHF. CDR3 bases: TGTGCCAGTAGTATAGTCCCACAGGGGGTCAATCAGCCCCAGCATTTT.

The chain uses TRBV6-5 and TRBJ2-1; TRBD1 is a possible D gene (6 bases). The length of the CDR3 is 15 residues. Trimming cost V 8 bases and J 6 bases, with 20 bases left between them. The germline gives CDR1 MNHEY, CDR2 SVGAGI. The chain's CDR3 is CASPAVQGFINEQFF. The CDR3 DNA follows: TGTGCCAGCCCAGCAGTACAGGGATTCATCAATGAGCAGTTCTTC.

This clone was picked up many times. The chain carries TRBV6-5 and TRBJ1-1, with a tentative D call TRBD1 (5 bases). V dropped 2 bases and J dropped 5 bases, with 18 bases sitting between them. Germline V gene data show CDR1 as MNHEY and CDR2 as SVGAGI. This CDR3 contains 16 residues. CDR3 sequence (DNA): TGTGCCAGCAGTTACGGCGCAGGGTCAAGGAGAACTGAAGCTTTCTTT. It translates to CASSYGAGSRRTEAFF.

This clone has more than one count but fewer than ten. CDR3 in DNA: TGTGCCAGCAGTGAATTTCATTCTTCGCGGGACACCGGGGAGCTGTTTTTT. It is translated as CASSEFHSSRDTGELFF. The chain joins TRBV6-1 to TRBJ2-2; tentatively, D is TRBD2 (5 bases). Germline loops: CDR1 MNHNS, CDR2 SASEGT. The V gene lost 2 bases and the J gene lost 3 bases, with 16 bases spanning the gap. This CDR3 spans 17 amino acids.

The rearrangement links TRBV19 to TRBJ2-7, with 10 positions matching TRBD2. There are 16 residues in the CDR3. CDR1 is LNHDA and CDR2 is SQIVND in the germline V gene (reference sequence). V lost 6 bases and J lost 2; bases outside the gene matches: 10. The CDR3 protein is CASSKRGLAVTYEQYF. CDR3 coding DNA: TGTGCCAGTAGCAAAAGAGGACTAGCGGTTACCTACGAGCAGTACTTC.

V gene TRBV5-1 combines with J gene TRBJ2-5, with D uncertain. The CDR3 has 15 residues. The V gene lost 0 bases and the J gene lost 2 bases, with 11 bases spanning the gap. Germline V gene sequence: CDR1 SGHRS, CDR2 YFSETQ. DNA for the CDR3: TGCGCCAGCAGCTTGGCTACGAGGCAGCAAGAGACCCAGTACTTC. It codes for CASSLATRQQETQYF.

The V gene is TRBV27, the J gene TRBJ1-2; the D gene is possibly TRBD1 (5 bases). Germline CDR1 reads MNHEY; CDR2 reads SMNVEV (reference sequence). V was pared by 2 bases and J by 2 bases, with 9 bases between. CDR3 length: 14 amino acids. The CDR3, as DNA: TGTGCCAGCAGTTTAGGTAGGGGAAACTATGGCTACACCTTC. This codes for CASSLGRGNYGYTF.

The J gene is TRBJ1-4, the V gene TRBV9, with D unresolved. The CDR3 extends over 13 amino acids. Germline V gene lookup returns CDR1 SGDLS and CDR2 YYNGEE. V was pared by 4 bases and J by 8 bases, with 12 bases between. CDR3 bases: TGTGCCAGCAGCTCCATCCCAGGAGAAAAACTGTTTTTT. Its translation is CASSSIPGEKLFF.

This clone occurred once. The chain couples TRBV7-3 to TRBJ1-2; TRBD1 might be the D (5 bases). Trimming pared 0 bases from V and 5 bases from J, leaving 16 bases between. CDR3 length: 16 amino acids. Germline values: CDR1 SGHTA, CDR2 FQGTGA. The CDR3 DNA reads as TGTGCCAGCAGCTTAACTCCCGGGACTAGCGTGTATGGCTACACCTTC. Protein product: CASSLTPGTSVYGYTF.

V and J are TRBV5-1 and TRBJ1-1, with D possibly being TRBD1 (5 bases). Germline CDR1 reads SGHRS; CDR2 reads YFSETQ. The CDR3 consists of 14 residues. V lost 0 bases and J 7 bases, leaving 13 bases between the germline ends. CDR3 sequence: CASSLGAGSNEAFF. The CDR3 DNA reads as TGCGCCAGCAGCTTGGGTGCAGGGTCAAATGAAGCTTTCTTT.

The chain combines TRBV3-1 (or the pseudogene TRBV3-2) with TRBJ2-7; D may be TRBD1 (5 bases). This CDR3 spans 16 amino acids. Germline V CDR1 and CDR2: LGHDT, YNNKEL (reference sequence). Trimming shortened V by 4 bases and J by 7 bases, and 23 bases separated the two germline ends. The CDR3 nucleotides are TGTGCCAGCAGCCGCGGACAACTTCATGGCCTGGGGGAGCAGTACTTC. This sequence encodes CASSRGQLHGLGEQYF.

V and J are TRBV28 and TRBJ2-5, with TRBD2 matching 12 bases. The CDR3 has 16 residues. V shed 6 bases, J shed 3 bases, and the junction held 8 bases outside the gene matches. Germline loops: CDR1 MDHEN, CDR2 SYDVKM. The CDR3 loop reads CASSEPGLAGKETQYF. For the CDR3, the DNA is TGTGCCAGCAGCGAGCCAGGACTAGCGGGGAAAGAGACCCAGTACTTC.

The table lists this clone with a count of one. The CDR3 DNA sequence: TGTGCCAGTAGTATAGGCTCGGGACAGGGGAATGAGGGCGGAAAACTGTTTTTT. It is translated as CASSIGSGQGNEGGKLFF. This chain links TRBV19 with TRBJ1-4; 10 nucleotides line up with TRBD1. The CDR3 contains 18 residues. The trim removed 1 base at V and 10 bases at J, leaving 15 bases unmatched. CDR1 is LNHDA, CDR2 SQIVND, per germline (reference sequence).

The V and J genes are TRBV11-1 and TRBJ2-2; 7 bases are a match to TRBD1. Germline CDR1 is SGHAT and CDR2 is FQDESV (reference sequence). V lost 7 bases and J lost 4; bases outside the gene matches: 9. The CDR3 runs 15 residues. In nucleotides, the CDR3 is TGTGCCAGCACCCCGTATAAGGGGGCCACCGGGGAGCTGTTTTTT. The encoded protein is CASTPYKGATGELFF.

The V call is TRBV19, the J call TRBJ1-1; no reliable D call. The CDR3 sequence is 13 residues long. Per germline, CDR1 LNHDA and CDR2 SQIVND (reference sequence). V was shortened by 7 bases and J by 1 base, with 10 bases between the two germline ends. The CDR3 bases are TGTGCCAGTACCTTCGCCAGGAACACTGAAGCTTTCTTT. It is translated as CASTFARNTEAFF.

J is TRBJ1-4 and V is TRBV4-1, with 8 bases aligning to TRBD1. CDR1 and CDR2 (germline): MGHRA, YSYEKL. The trim removed 8 bases at V and 8 bases at J, leaving 16 bases unmatched. This CDR3 comprises 16 residues. CDR3 in DNA: TGCGCCAGCGCAGTCAGCTTGTTCAGGGGGCGGGAAAAACTGTTTTTT. Its translation: CASAVSLFRGREKLFF.

The DNA of the CDR3 is TGTGCCAGCAGTTATGCATTCTCCGGGACAGGGAGAGACGGCTACACCTTC. Its translation: CASSYAFSGTGRDGYTF. V and J are TRBV6-2 or TRBV6-3 and TRBJ1-2; 9 nucleotides align to TRBD1. J gave up 8 bases and V 3 bases, and 16 bases lay outside the gene matches. From germline, CDR1 is MNHEY and CDR2 SVGEGT. The CDR3 consists of 17 residues.

In its sample, this clone was seen once. The chain has TRBV9 and TRBJ1-2; 9 bases match TRBD1. The V gene end was trimmed by 0 bases and the J gene end by 5 bases; junction bases not matched to a gene: 5. The CDR3 is 15 residues long. The germline V gene encodes CDR1 SGDLS and CDR2 YYNGEE. The CDR3 reads CASSVDGQGTYGYTF. The CDR3 DNA reads as TGTGCCAGCAGCGTAGATGGACAGGGGACTTATGGCTACACCTTC.

V gene TRBV7-2 combines with J gene TRBJ2-5; 16 bases are a match to TRBD2. The V gene's germline CDR1 is SGHTA and CDR2 FQGNSA. CDR3 length: 19 amino acids. The V gene end was trimmed by 5 bases and the J gene end by 4 bases; junction bases not matched to a gene: 13. The CDR3 DNA sequence: TGTGCCAGCAGCCCGAGGGCGGGACTAGCGGGGGGGCTGGGAGAGACCCAGTACTTC. This encodes CASSPRAGLAGGLGETQYF. The full variable domain, with the rest looked up from reference TRBV7-2 and TRBJ2-5, is GAGVSQSPSNKVTEKGKDVELRCDPISGHTALYWYRQSLGQGLEFLIYFQGNSAPDKSGLPSDRFSAERTGGSVSTLTIQRTQQEDSAVYLCASSPRAGLAGGLGETQYFGPGTRLLVL.

The chain couples TRBV27 to TRBJ1-1, with D maybe TRBD1 (6 bases). This CDR3 comprises 14 residues. Germline assignment: CDR1 MNHEY and CDR2 SMNVEV (reference sequence). Trimming pared 8 bases from V and 1 base from J, leaving 14 bases between. Here the CDR3 DNA reads TGTGCCAGCTCAAACCGGGGGGCGAACACTGAAGCTTTCTTT. This encodes CASSNRGANTEAFF.

The CDR3 DNA is TGTGCCAGCAGCTTAGGGACTAGCAGGTTCGATGAGCAGTTCTTC. Its protein product is CASSLGTSRFDEQFF. The chain couples TRBV7-9 to TRBJ2-1, with 8 bases fitting TRBD2. There are 15 residues in the CDR3. Trimming took 1 base from V and 8 from J; bases not matched to a gene: 7. The germline gives CDR1 SEHNR, CDR2 FQNEAQ (reference sequence).

The V and J genes are TRBV28 and TRBJ1-2; no definite D call. The CDR3 is 13 residues long. CDR1 and CDR2 from the germline V gene are MDHEN and SYDVKM. Trimming took 6 bases from V and 5 from J, leaving 13 bases between them. The CDR3 DNA sequence: TGTGCCAGCAGGATGGGAGTAAGATATGGCTACACCTTC. Its protein is CASRMGVRYGYTF.